This T cell receptor beta chain was sequenced in a study of blood T cell repertoires in COVID-19. Study at large: PBMCs, B-cell-depleted T cells, or T cells provided the cDNA or gDNA that made up the material.

Per the original methods: Reference gene primers were amplified, and this amplification served to estimate nucleated cell counts. TCRdb's table, derived via immunoSEQ multiplex PCR, lists solely in-frame clones and lacks some. The DNA was the basis for D and trimming; V, J and clone size are from that table. The profile shows a few hundred thousand clones, roughly 86% of them singletons. Sequencing was done on a sample of peripheral blood. This TCR was sampled from a woman in her forties or fifties who had recovered from COVID-19.

For the CDR3, the DNA is TGTGCCAGCAGTGAAGACCCCTCCCTACAGGGGCCCCGGAGGGGTGGCTACACCTTC. Protein product: CASSEDPSLQGPRRGGYTF. This chain connects TRBV6-1 to TRBJ1-2, with TRBD1 matching over 7 bases. Per germline, CDR1 MNHNS and CDR2 SASEGT. CDR3 length equals 19 residues. The V segment lost 1 base and the J segment 7 bases; nucleotides outside the gene matches: 21.